This T cell receptor (beta chain) was recorded in a study of technical replicates of blood from a few donors. Some clones are missing from TCRdb's copy, which holds only in-frame ones; the method was immunoSEQ multiplex PCR. The table shows approximately 99,000 clones, with roughly 96% occurring only once. The sequenced sample was T cells isolated from PBMCs. This TCR came from a human donor in good health.

DNA for the CDR3: TGCGCCAGCAGCCATGGACTTGTCTACGAGCAGTACTTC. Translating gives CASSHGLVYEQYF. The chain employs TRBV4-1 and TRBJ2-7; weak D call: TRBD2 (5 bases). Germline V gives CDR1 MGHRA, CDR2 YSYEKL. This CDR3 has 13 amino acids. Trimming took 3 bases from V and 3 from J, leaving 9 bases between them.